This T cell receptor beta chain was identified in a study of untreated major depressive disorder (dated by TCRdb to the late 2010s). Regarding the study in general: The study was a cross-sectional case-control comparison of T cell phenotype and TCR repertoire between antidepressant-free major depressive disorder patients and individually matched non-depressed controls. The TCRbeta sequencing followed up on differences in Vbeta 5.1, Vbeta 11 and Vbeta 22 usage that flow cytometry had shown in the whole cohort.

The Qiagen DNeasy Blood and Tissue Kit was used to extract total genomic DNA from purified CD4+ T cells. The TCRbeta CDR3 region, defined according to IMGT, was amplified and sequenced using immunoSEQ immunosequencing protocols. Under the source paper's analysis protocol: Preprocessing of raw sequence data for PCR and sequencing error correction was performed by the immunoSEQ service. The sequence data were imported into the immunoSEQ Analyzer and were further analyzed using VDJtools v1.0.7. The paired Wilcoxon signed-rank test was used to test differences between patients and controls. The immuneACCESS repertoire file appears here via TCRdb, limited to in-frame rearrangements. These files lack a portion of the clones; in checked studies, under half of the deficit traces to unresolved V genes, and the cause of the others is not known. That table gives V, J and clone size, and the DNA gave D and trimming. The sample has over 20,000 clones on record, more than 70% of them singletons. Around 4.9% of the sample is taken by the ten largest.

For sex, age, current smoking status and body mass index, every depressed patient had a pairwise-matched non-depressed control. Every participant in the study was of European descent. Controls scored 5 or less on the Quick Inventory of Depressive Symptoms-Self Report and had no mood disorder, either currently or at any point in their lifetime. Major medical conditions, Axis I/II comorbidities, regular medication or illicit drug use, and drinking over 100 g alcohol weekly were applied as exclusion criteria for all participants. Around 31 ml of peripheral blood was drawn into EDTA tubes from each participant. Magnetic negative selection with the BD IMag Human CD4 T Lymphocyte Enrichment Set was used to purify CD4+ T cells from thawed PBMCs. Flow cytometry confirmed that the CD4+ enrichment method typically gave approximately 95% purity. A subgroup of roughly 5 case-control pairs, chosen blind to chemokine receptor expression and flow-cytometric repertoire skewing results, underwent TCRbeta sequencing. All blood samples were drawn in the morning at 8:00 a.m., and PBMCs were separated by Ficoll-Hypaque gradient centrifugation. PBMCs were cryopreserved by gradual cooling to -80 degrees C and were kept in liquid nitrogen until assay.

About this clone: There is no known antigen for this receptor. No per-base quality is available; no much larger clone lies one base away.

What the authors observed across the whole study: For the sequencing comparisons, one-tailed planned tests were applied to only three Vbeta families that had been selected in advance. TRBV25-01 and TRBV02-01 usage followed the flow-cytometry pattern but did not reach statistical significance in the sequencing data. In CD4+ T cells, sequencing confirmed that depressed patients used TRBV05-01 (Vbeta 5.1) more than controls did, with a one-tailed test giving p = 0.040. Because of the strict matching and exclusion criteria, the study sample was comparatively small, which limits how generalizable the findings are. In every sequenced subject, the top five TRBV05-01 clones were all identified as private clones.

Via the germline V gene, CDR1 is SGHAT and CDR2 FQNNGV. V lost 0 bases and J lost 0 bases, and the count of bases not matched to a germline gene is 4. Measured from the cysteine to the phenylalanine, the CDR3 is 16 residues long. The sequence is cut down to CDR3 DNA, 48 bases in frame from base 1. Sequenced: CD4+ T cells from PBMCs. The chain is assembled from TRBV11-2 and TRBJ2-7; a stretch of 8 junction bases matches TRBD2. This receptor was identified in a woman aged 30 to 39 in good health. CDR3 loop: CASSLDPAGDSYEQYF. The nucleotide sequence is TGTGCCAGCAGCTTAGATCCAGCGGGGGACTCCTACGAGCAGTACTTC.